This is a list of T cell receptor beta chains from one sample in a study of blood T cell repertoires in COVID-19. The method was immunoSEQ multiplex PCR; TCRdb's version includes in-frame clones alone and lacks a portion of them. The sample shows about 210,000 clones, 80% to 90% of them seen only once. The sequencing input was PBMCs or T cells enriched from blood (not recorded which). The receptors were sampled from a man aged 25 to 45 in a cohort exposed to, infected with or recovered from COVID-19 (not recorded which). The CDR3 runs from the conserved cysteine through the conserved F or W. A D gene is named only where the DNA matches it firmly. The listing skips clone size in some rows; elsewhere it reads once, few, many or a size class.

DNA: TGTGCCAGCAGCTTAGCTGTGGGGGGGAACATTCAGTACTTC; CDR3: CASSLAVGGNIQYF; J: TRBJ2-4; D: TRBD2; V: TRBV7-9; size: NA
DNA: TGTGCCACCAGCCGGACAGGGGGGAACTATGGCTACACCTTC; CDR3: CATSRTGGNYGYTF; J: TRBJ1-2; D: TRBD1; V: TRBV24-1; size: NA
DNA: TGTGCCAGCGGCGGACTAGCGGGCACCGGGGAGCTGTTTTTT; CDR3: CASGGLAGTGELFF; J: TRBJ2-2; D: TRBD2; V: TRBV28; size: NA
DNA: TGCGCCAGCAGTCAATCCGGGGGAAACACTGAAGCTTTCTTT; CDR3: CASSQSGGNTEAFF; J: TRBJ1-1; D: NA; V: TRBV23-1; size: NA
DNA: TGTGCCAGCAGAGCCGGACAGGGCTTAATCACCGGGGAGCTGTTTTTT; CDR3: CASRAGQGLITGELFF; J: TRBJ2-2; D: TRBD1; V: TRBV25-1; size: NA
DNA: TGCGCCAGCAGCCAAGTTGGGGGCCAAGAGCTGTTTTTT; CDR3: CASSQVGGQELFF; J: TRBJ2-2; D: NA; V: TRBV4-1; size: NA
DNA: TGTGCCAGCAGTTTAGTGGCACAGGTAGAGCAGTTCTTC; CDR3: CASSLVAQVEQFF; J: TRBJ2-1; D: NA; V: TRBV28; size: NA
DNA: TGTGCCAGCAGCCCCGGTAACTATGGCTACACCTTC; CDR3: CASSPGNYGYTF; J: TRBJ1-2; D: NA; V: TRBV28; size: NA
DNA: TGTGCCAGTAGTATGAGCAGGGGAAAAACAACTAATGAAAAACTGTTTTTT; CDR3: CASSMSRGKTTNEKLFF; J: TRBJ1-4; D: NA; V: TRBV19; size: NA
DNA: TGTGCCAGCAGTGGAGGGCATTTCACTGGAAACACCATATATTTT; CDR3: CASSGGHFTGNTIYF; J: TRBJ1-3; D: NA; V: TRBV2; size: NA
DNA: TGTGCCAGCATCCCAGGAGGGGACAATGAGCAGTTCTTC; CDR3: CASIPGGDNEQFF; J: TRBJ2-1; D: NA; V: TRBV7-9; size: NA
DNA: TGTGCCAGCACCCAGGGGGCGTTCTATGGCTACACCTTC; CDR3: CASTQGAFYGYTF; J: TRBJ1-2; D: TRBD1; V: TRBV12-3/TRBV12-4; size: NA
DNA: TGCGCCAGCAGCTTGGCCGCCGGGTTGAACACCGGGGAGCTGTTTTTT; CDR3: CASSLAAGLNTGELFF; J: TRBJ2-2; D: NA; V: TRBV5-1; size: NA
DNA: TGTGCCACGCTGACAGGGGGCACAGATACGCAGTATTTT; CDR3: CATLTGGTDTQYF; J: TRBJ2-3; D: TRBD1; V: TRBV6-5; size: NA
DNA: TGCGCCAGCAGTGTGCGGCTAGCGGGACTCCACGGAGCCGGGGAGCTGTTTTTT; CDR3: CASSVRLAGLHGAGELFF; J: TRBJ2-2; D: TRBD2; V: TRBV10-2; size: few
DNA: TGCAGCGTTGATGGACTTACAGGGAACTATGGCTACACCTTC; CDR3: CSVDGLTGNYGYTF; J: TRBJ1-2; D: NA; V: TRBV29-1; size: NA
DNA: TGTGCCAGCAGTATACCGTCCCTACGGAATCAGCCCCAGCATTTT; CDR3: CASSIPSLRNQPQHF; J: TRBJ1-5; D: NA; V: TRBV28; size: NA
DNA: TGTGCCAGCAGCGAGAATAGTGAAAAACTGTTTTTT; CDR3: CASSENSEKLFF; J: TRBJ1-4; D: NA; V: TRBV7-9; size: NA
DNA: TGTGCCAGCAGCCAAGATTTGAGGGAGACCCAGTACTTC; CDR3: CASSQDLRETQYF; J: TRBJ2-5; D: NA; V: TRBV14; size: NA
DNA: TGTGCCAGCAGCTTAGTGGTTGGGTCGGGGAACACTGAAGCTTTCTTT; CDR3: CASSLVVGSGNTEAFF; J: TRBJ1-1; D: NA; V: TRBV11-2; size: NA
DNA: TGTGCCAGCAGCGTCCCGTCAGGGGTCATATCTGGGGCCAACGTCCTGACTTTC; CDR3: CASSVPSGVISGANVLTF; J: TRBJ2-6; D: NA; V: TRBV9; size: NA
DNA: TGCGCCAGCAGCCAAGCGGTTGTAGCAGGGGGTGCAGCTAACTATGGCTACACCTTC; CDR3: CASSQAVVAGGAANYGYTF; J: TRBJ1-2; D: TRBD1; V: TRBV4-3; size: NA
DNA: TGTGCCAGCAGCTCCGTCGACACGAGCACCGGGGAGCTGTTTTTT; CDR3: CASSSVDTSTGELFF; J: TRBJ2-2; D: NA; V: TRBV7-9; size: NA
DNA: TGTGCCAGCAGGATTTGGTTGGGCGCTAACTATGGCTACACCTTC; CDR3: CASRIWLGANYGYTF; J: TRBJ1-2; D: NA; V: TRBV6-5; size: NA
DNA: TGTGCCAGCTCACCGTTCGAGGACAAAGAGACCCAGTACTTC; CDR3: CASSPFEDKETQYF; J: TRBJ2-5; D: NA; V: TRBV18; size: once
DNA: TGTGCCAGCAGCCGGACACTCAATCAGCCCCAGCATTTT; CDR3: CASSRTLNQPQHF; J: TRBJ1-5; D: NA; V: TRBV12-3/TRBV12-4; size: NA
DNA: TGTGCCAGTAGACTCGACAGATCGGTCTACAATGAGCAGTTCTTC; CDR3: CASRLDRSVYNEQFF; J: TRBJ2-1; D: NA; V: TRBV19; size: NA
DNA: TGTGCCAGCAGCTTTAATATGAACACTGAAGCTTTCTTT; CDR3: CASSFNMNTEAFF; J: TRBJ1-1; D: NA; V: TRBV11-3; size: NA
DNA: TGTGCCAGCAGCTTATCCCTCGGGGAGACCCAGTACTTC; CDR3: CASSLSLGETQYF; J: TRBJ2-5; D: NA; V: TRBV14; size: NA
DNA: TGTGCCAGTAGTAGGGGGACATACGGCTACACCTTC; CDR3: CASSRGTYGYTF; J: TRBJ1-2; D: NA; V: TRBV19; size: NA
DNA: TGCAGCGTTACCCCCGGGGACTATGGCTACACCTTC; CDR3: CSVTPGDYGYTF; J: TRBJ1-2; D: NA; V: TRBV29-1; size: NA
DNA: TGTGCCAGCAGCCAAGAACTAGCGGGAGTAGGGGAGACCCAGTACTTC; CDR3: CASSQELAGVGETQYF; J: TRBJ2-5; D: TRBD2; V: TRBV14; size: NA
DNA: TGTGCCAGCACCTCGTCGAGCACAGATACGCAGTATTTT; CDR3: CASTSSSTDTQYF; J: TRBJ2-3; D: NA; V: TRBV12-3/TRBV12-4; size: NA
DNA: TGTGCCAGCAGCTCTCACGGCAGGGGAAGGGGCACTGAAGCTTTCTTT; CDR3: CASSSHGRGRGTEAFF; J: TRBJ1-1; D: NA; V: TRBV5-8; size: NA
DNA: TGTGCCAGCTCACCGGGACTAGCTGGGAATGAGCAGTTCTTC; CDR3: CASSPGLAGNEQFF; J: TRBJ2-1; D: TRBD2; V: TRBV18; size: NA